The 8 T cell receptor beta chains listed next were all sequenced from one sample in a study of cytomegalovirus exposure and HLA in healthy donors. PCR involved 60 Vbeta and 13 Jbeta primers. Produced via immunoSEQ multiplex PCR; TCRdb's table is partial and in-frame only. The sample gives around 33,000 clones, 35% to 50% of which show up once; just under 2% is in the top ten. Material: PBMCs. These receptors came from a woman in her fifties or sixties in good health and CMV-seronegative.

This clone came up a few times. The chain carries TRBV2 and TRBJ2-3; D might be TRBD1 (6 bases). Germline V gene data show CDR1 as SNHLY and CDR2 as FYNNEI. The CDR3 has 14 amino acids. V lost 6 bases and J 3 bases, leaving 13 bases between the germline ends. The chain's CDR3 is CASSEGVLTDTQYF. DNA of the CDR3: TGTGCCAGCAGCGAGGGGGTGTTAACAGATACGCAGTATTTT.

The gene calls are TRBV5-6 and TRBJ2-1, with D maybe TRBD1 (5 bases). The CDR3 spans 15 residues. Germline V gene sequence: CDR1 SGHDT, CDR2 YYEEEE. Trimming removed 4 bases at V and 1 base at J, with 12 bases between. The CDR3 loop is CASSPGAGSYNEQFF. The CDR3 DNA follows: TGTGCCAGCAGCCCTGGGGCAGGGTCCTACAATGAGCAGTTCTTC.

This rearrangement joins TRBV13 to TRBJ2-7; D remains ambiguous. The CDR3 covers 14 residues. Per germline, CDR1 PRHDT and CDR2 FYEKMQ (reference sequence). V was cut by 0 bases and J by 1 base, with 7 bases left in between. CDR3 sequence: CASSLGGQSYEQYF. The CDR3 DNA follows: TGTGCCAGCAGCTTAGGGGGCCAGTCCTACGAGCAGTACTTC.

The chain has TRBV7-8 and TRBJ1-6; tentative D call: TRBD1 (5 bases). Germline V CDR1 and CDR2: SGHVS, FQNEAQ. The CDR3 spans 14 residues. Trimming stripped 5 bases from V and 9 bases from J, with 14 bases between. CDR3 in DNA: TGTGCCAGCAGCCGGGGTACCGGGGGTTCACCCCTCCACTTT. It encodes CASSRGTGGSPLHF.

The sample holds a few counts of this clone. V gene TRBV5-1 combines with J gene TRBJ1-4, with D possibly being TRBD1 (5 bases). Trimming cost V 0 bases and J 12 bases, with 18 bases left between them. This CDR3 is built from 15 residues. Looked up from germline, CDR1 is SGHRS and CDR2 is YFSETQ. The CDR3 protein is CASSLAPDRGGELFF. The CDR3 nucleotides are TGCGCCAGCAGCTTGGCTCCGGACCGGGGCGGGGAACTGTTTTTT.

In this sample, this clone turned up a few times. V and J are TRBV5-1 and TRBJ2-1, with D possibly matching TRBD2 (5 bases). Germline V gene sequence: CDR1 SGHRS, CDR2 YFSETQ. This CDR3 has 17 amino acids. The ends were cut back, 4 bases at V and 3 bases at J, with 20 bases in the middle. CDR3: CASSKFPDSAGYNEQFF. The CDR3 DNA is TGCGCCAGCAGCAAGTTCCCGGACTCCGCAGGCTACAATGAGCAGTTCTTC. Variable domain in full (rest from reference TRBV5-1 and TRBJ2-1): KAGVTQTPRYLIKTRGQQVTLSCSPISGHRSVSWYQQTPGQGLQFLFEYFSETQRNKGNFPGRFSGRQFSNSRSEMNVSTLELGDSALYLCASSKFPDSAGYNEQFFGPGTRLTVL.

This clone was seen a few times. The chain has TRBV6-1 and TRBJ1-4; 8 bases are shared with TRBD1. With V trimmed by 4 bases and J by 2 bases, 3 bases remained unmatched. This CDR3 has 15 residues. Germline lookup yields CDR1 MNHNS and CDR2 SASEGT. This CDR3 is CASSVRQGTNEKLFF. The CDR3 DNA sequence: TGTGCCAGCAGTGTCCGACAGGGGACTAATGAAAAACTGTTTTTT.

The chain employs TRBV9 and TRBJ2-5; D is perhaps TRBD2 (6 bases). The CDR3 runs 13 residues. V was pared by 4 bases and J by 5 bases, with 12 bases between. Germline assignment: CDR1 SGDLS and CDR2 YYNGEE. The CDR3 DNA reads as TGTGCCAGCAGCTTTAGACTAGTGGAGACCCAGTACTTC. Amino acid sequence: CASSFRLVETQYF.